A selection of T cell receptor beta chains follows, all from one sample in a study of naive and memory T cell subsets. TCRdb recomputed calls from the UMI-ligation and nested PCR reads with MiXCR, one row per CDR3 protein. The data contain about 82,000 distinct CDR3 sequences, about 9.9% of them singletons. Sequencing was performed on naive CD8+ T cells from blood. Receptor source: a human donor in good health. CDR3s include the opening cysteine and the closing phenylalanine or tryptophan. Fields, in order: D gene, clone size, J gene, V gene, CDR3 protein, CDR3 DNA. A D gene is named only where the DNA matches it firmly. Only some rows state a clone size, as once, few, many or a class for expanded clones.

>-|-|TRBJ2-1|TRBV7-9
CASSYDPRSSYNEQFF
TGTGCCAGCAGCTACGATCCCCGGAGCTCCTACAATGAGCAGTTCTTC
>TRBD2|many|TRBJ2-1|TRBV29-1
CSVDPGLASYNEQFF
TGCAGCGTTGACCCGGGACTAGCATCCTACAATGAGCAGTTCTTC
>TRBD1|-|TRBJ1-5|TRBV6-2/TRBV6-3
CASSSETGLRQPQHF
TGTGCCAGCAGTTCCGAGACAGGGTTGCGTCAGCCCCAGCATTTT
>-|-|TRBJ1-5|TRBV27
CATGKVGSNQPQHF
TGTGCCACTGGTAAGGTGGGCAGCAATCAGCCCCAGCATTTT
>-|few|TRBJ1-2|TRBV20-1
CSARDGRTANYGYTF
TGCAGTGCTAGAGACGGACGGACCGCTAACTATGGCTACACCTTC
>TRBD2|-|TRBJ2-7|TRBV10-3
CAISYSGASSYEQYF
TGTGCCATCAGTTATAGCGGGGCGAGCTCCTACGAGCAGTACTTC
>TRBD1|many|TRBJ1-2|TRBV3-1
CASSLEQGEVYGYTF
TGTGCCAGCAGCCTCGAGCAGGGGGAGGTATATGGCTACACCTTC
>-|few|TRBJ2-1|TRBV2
CASSSEDLLDEQFF
TGTGCCAGCAGTAGCGAGGACTTGTTGGATGAGCAGTTCTTC
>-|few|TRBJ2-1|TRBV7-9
CASRLADNEQFF
TGTGCCAGCAGACTTGCGGACAATGAGCAGTTCTTC
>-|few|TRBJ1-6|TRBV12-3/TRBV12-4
CASSYRDGGSYNSPLHF
TGTGCCAGCAGTTACCGGGACGGAGGCTCCTATAATTCACCCCTCCACTTT
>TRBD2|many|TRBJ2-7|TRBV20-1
CSARPVASGEQYF
TGCAGTGCTAGACCGGTGGCTAGCGGCGAGCAGTACTTC
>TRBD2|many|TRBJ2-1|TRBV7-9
CASSELAGADNEQFF
TGTGCCAGCAGCGAACTAGCGGGAGCGGACAATGAGCAGTTCTTC
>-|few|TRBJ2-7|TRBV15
CATSLTDEQYF
TGTGCCACCAGCTTGACAGACGAGCAGTACTTC
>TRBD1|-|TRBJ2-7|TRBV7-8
CASRPPGQGKYEQYF
TGTGCCAGCAGACCTCCGGGACAGGGGAAGTACGAGCAGTACTTC
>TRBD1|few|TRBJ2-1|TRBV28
CASTPWDRGTYNEQFF
TGTGCCAGCACTCCTTGGGACAGGGGAACCTACAATGAGCAGTTCTTC
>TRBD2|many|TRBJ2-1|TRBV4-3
CASSQGPYGRMVIDEQFF
TGCGCCAGCAGCCAAGGTCCATACGGGAGGATGGTTATCGATGAGCAGTTCTTC
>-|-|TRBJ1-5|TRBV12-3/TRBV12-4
CASTPGGGSQHF
TGTGCCAGCACCCCTGGCGGCGGGTCCCAGCATTTT
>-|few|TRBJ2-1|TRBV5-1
CASSLRLTPYNEQFF
TGCGCCAGCAGCTTGAGACTGACTCCTTACAATGAGCAGTTCTTC
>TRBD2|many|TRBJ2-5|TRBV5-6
CASSLVTGGSGETQYF
TGTGCCAGCAGCTTGGTTACTGGCGGGAGTGGGGAGACCCAGTACTTC
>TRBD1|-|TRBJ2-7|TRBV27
CASSPQRTGLMAYEQYF
TGTGCCAGCAGTCCTCAAAGGACAGGATTAATGGCCTACGAGCAGTACTTC
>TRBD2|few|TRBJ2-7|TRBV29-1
CSVGGGTSGSHEQYF
TGCAGCGTTGGAGGGGGGACTAGCGGGAGTCACGAGCAGTACTTC
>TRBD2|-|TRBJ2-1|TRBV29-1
CSVDGGRTYNEQFF
TGCAGCGTTGACGGCGGGAGGACCTACAATGAGCAGTTCTTC
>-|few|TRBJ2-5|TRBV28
CASSLYVDRQETQYF
TGTGCCAGCAGTTTATACGTGGACAGACAAGAGACCCAGTACTTC
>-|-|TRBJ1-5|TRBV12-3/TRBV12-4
CASSLQGIYSNQPQHF
TGTGCCAGCAGTTTGCAGGGGATCTATAGCAATCAGCCCCAGCATTTT
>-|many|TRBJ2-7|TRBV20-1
CSAREPSGTTGYEQYF
TGCAGTGCTAGAGAACCGTCCGGGACCACGGGCTACGAGCAGTACTTC
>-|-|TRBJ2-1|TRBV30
CAWSVGGLNNEQFF
TGTGCCTGGAGTGTCGGCGGATTGAACAATGAGCAGTTCTTC
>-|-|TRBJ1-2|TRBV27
CASSFGSGGNGYTF
TGTGCCAGCAGTTTTGGTTCCGGGGGGAATGGCTACACCTTC
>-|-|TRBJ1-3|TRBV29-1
CSVVVIGNTIYF
TGCAGCGTTGTGGTCATTGGAAACACCATATATTTT
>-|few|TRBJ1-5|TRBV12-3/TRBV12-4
CASSLVSGDSPHF
TGTGCCAGCAGTTTAGTCTCAGGGGACTCTCCTCATTTT
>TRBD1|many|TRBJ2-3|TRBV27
CASSPRATNTGADTQYF
TGTGCCAGCAGTCCGAGGGCCACGAACACAGGGGCAGATACGCAGTATTTT
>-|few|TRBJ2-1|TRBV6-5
CASSSLGRGAGNEQFF
TGTGCCAGCAGTTCCTTGGGAAGGGGCGCAGGGAATGAGCAGTTCTTC
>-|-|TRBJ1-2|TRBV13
CASSSRGHTNYGYTF
TGTGCCAGCAGCTCCCGGGGACATACTAACTATGGCTACACCTTC
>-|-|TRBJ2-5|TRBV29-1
CSVAQGKQETQYF
TGCAGCGTTGCGCAGGGGAAACAAGAGACCCAGTACTTC
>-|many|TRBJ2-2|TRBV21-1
CAIMPHYRENTGELFF
TGTGCCATCATGCCCCACTACAGGGAGAACACCGGGGAGCTGTTTTTT
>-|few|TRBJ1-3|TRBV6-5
CASKGSGNTIYF
TGTGCCAGCAAGGGATCTGGAAACACCATATATTTT
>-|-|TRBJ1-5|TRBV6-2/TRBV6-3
CASSYGASYQPQHF
TGTGCCAGCAGTTACGGGGCCTCTTATCAGCCCCAGCATTTT
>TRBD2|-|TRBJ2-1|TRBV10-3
CAIIKTSGSDLSSYNEQFF
TGTGCCATCATTAAAACTAGCGGGTCCGATTTAAGCTCCTACAATGAGCAGTTCTTC
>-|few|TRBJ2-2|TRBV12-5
CASGLVQGSVGELFF
TGTGCTAGTGGTTTGGTCCAGGGATCCGTGGGGGAGCTGTTTTTT
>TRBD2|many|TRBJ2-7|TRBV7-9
CASSLASGRDYEQYF
TGTGCCAGCAGCTTAGCTAGCGGGAGGGACTACGAGCAGTACTTC
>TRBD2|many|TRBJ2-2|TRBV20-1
CSASTSGPNTGELFF
TGCAGTGCTAGTACTAGCGGACCGAACACCGGGGAGCTGTTTTTT
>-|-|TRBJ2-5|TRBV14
CASSQDMLVGEETQYF
TGTGCCAGCAGCCAAGATATGTTGGTTGGGGAAGAGACCCAGTACTTC
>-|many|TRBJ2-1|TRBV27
CASSRDFLTYNEQFF
TGTGCCAGCAGCCGGGACTTTCTTACCTACAATGAGCAGTTCTTC